The 25 T cell receptor beta chains below come from one sample, sequenced in a study of response to subunit inactivated influenza vaccine. Using its own MiXCR run on the RT-PCR reads, TCRdb lists one record per CDR3 protein. The data hold fewer than 350,000 distinct CDR3 sequences, with 21% observed a single time. The specimen comprised PBMCs from blood, sampled less than 22 months after vaccination. These receptor sequences come from a man between 45 and 75 years old who received an inactivated influenza vaccine.

This clonotype was recorded many times. The rearrangement joins TRBV3-1 to TRBJ1-2, with D perhaps TRBD1 (5 bases). Germline V gene data show CDR1 as LGHDT and CDR2 as YNNKEL (reference sequence). The CDR3 has 14 amino acids. V was cut by 4 bases and J by 0 bases, with 9 bases left in between. The CDR3 nucleotides read TGTGCCAGCAGCCTCAGGGAAGCTAACTATGGCTACACCTTC. Protein product: CASSLREANYGYTF.

This clonotype was detected ten times or more. The chain combines TRBV12-3 or TRBV12-4 with TRBJ2-1; no clear D. The CDR3 is 15 residues long. Trimming stripped 6 bases from V and 2 bases from J, with 14 bases between. The chain's CDR3 is CASRVDSGPYNEQFF. CDR3 DNA: TGTGCCAGCAGAGTAGACTCCGGCCCCTACAATGAGCAGTTCTTC.

The V and J genes are TRBV6-2 or TRBV6-3 and TRBJ1-5; D is perhaps TRBD1 (5 bases). CDR1 MNHEY and CDR2 SVGEGT come from the germline V gene. V shed 7 bases and J shed 3 bases, with 13 bases lying between them. The CDR3 has 14 amino acids. The CDR3 region has the DNA TGTGCCAGCAAAAGTGGGACTTCCAATCAGCCCCAGCATTTT. Its translation: CASKSGTSNQPQHF.

The chain links TRBV7-9 to TRBJ1-2; D might be TRBD1 (5 bases). Trimming removed 5 bases from V and 7 bases from J, with 17 bases in between. This CDR3 is built from 14 residues. The V gene's germline CDR1 is SEHNR and CDR2 FQNEAQ (reference sequence). The CDR3 loop reads CASSLNNLGGGYTF. CDR3 nucleotides: TGTGCCAGCAGCCTTAACAACCTCGGGGGTGGCTACACCTTC.

This clonotype has more than one count but fewer than ten. This chain connects TRBV20-1 to TRBJ1-1, with 9 bases aligning to TRBD1. Germline V gene data show CDR1 as DFQATT and CDR2 as SNEGSKA (reference sequence). V gave up 6 bases and J gave up 0 bases; unmatched junction bases: 11. This CDR3 is built from 16 residues. CDR3 amino acids: CSAAGQGTSMNTEAFF. The CDR3 DNA reads as TGCAGTGCCGCGGGACAGGGAACTTCCATGAACACTGAAGCTTTCTTT.

As concerns this clonotype: A much larger clone lies one base from this, so it may be a read error. It is likely a read error, because the conserved phenylalanine at the end of the CDR3 is missing. V and J are TRBV10-3 and TRBJ2-5, with D perhaps assigned TRBD1 or TRBD2 (6 bases each). CDR1 ENHRY and CDR2 SYGVKD come from the germline V gene. Trimming left V 0 bases short and J 4 bases short, with 12 bases between. The CDR3 length is 15 residues. CDR3: CAISESTGGGETQYL. CDR3 nucleotide sequence: TGTGCCATCAGTGAGTCGACAGGAGGGGGAGAGACCCAGTACCTC.

This clonotype was observed many times. V usage is TRBV25-1 and J usage is TRBJ1-5, with TRBD1 matching over 8 bases. Germline V gene lookup returns CDR1 MGHDK and CDR2 SYGVNS. The V segment lost 6 bases and the J segment 7 bases; nucleotides outside the gene matches: 8. The CDR3 covers 14 residues. The CDR3 loop is CASRQTGDGQPQHF. Written as DNA, the CDR3 is TGTGCCAGCAGACAGACAGGGGATGGACAGCCCCAGCATTTT. The full variable domain, its missing parts supplied by reference TRBV25-1 and TRBJ1-5, is EADIYQTPRYLVIGTGKKITLECSQTMGHDKMYWYQQDPGMELHLIHYSYGVNSTEKGDLSSESTVSRIRTEHFPLTLESARPSHTSQYLCASRQTGDGQPQHFGDGTRLSIL.

J is TRBJ2-7 and V is TRBV19, with 10 bases fitting TRBD2. The CDR3 is made up of 15 amino acids. Germline values: CDR1 LNHDA, CDR2 SQIVND (reference sequence). With 5 bases clipped from V and 3 bases from J, the junction kept 7 bases outside the gene matches. CDR3 sequence: CASSPGTSENYEQYF. CDR3 in DNA: TGTGCCAGTAGTCCAGGGACTAGCGAAAACTACGAGCAGTACTTC.

The chain carries TRBV20-1 and TRBJ1-5; the D gene is possibly TRBD1 (6 bases). The CDR3 has 13 residues. Germline V CDR1 and CDR2: DFQATT, SNEGSKA (reference sequence). Trimming removed 4 bases from V and 3 bases from J, with 10 bases in between. CDR3 region: CSANRASNQPQHF. The CDR3 DNA reads as TGCAGTGCTAACAGGGCTTCCAATCAGCCCCAGCATTTT.

This clonotype has a handful of counts. This chain joins TRBV5-6 and TRBJ2-7; possibly TRBD2 for D (6 bases). CDR3 length: 15 residues. The germline CDR1 and CDR2 sequences are SGHDT and YYEEEE. V gave up 2 bases and J gave up 6 bases, with 18 bases separating them. DNA of the CDR3: TGTGCCAGCAGCTTCGCGAGGGGACTCGTCGCCGAGCAGTACTTC. Translating it yields CASSFARGLVAEQYF.

For this clonotype: Mismatch with germline at one junction end may stem from a read error. The chain couples TRBV5-1 to TRBJ1-1; TRBD1 matches at 7 bases. The germline gives CDR1 SGHRS, CDR2 YFSETQ. The CDR3 runs to 10 residues. CDR3 nucleotide sequence: TGCGCCAGCAGCCGGGACAGTTTCCCCTTT. Encoded protein: CASSRDSFPF.

This clonotype has more than one count but fewer than ten. The chain is built from TRBV10-3 and TRBJ1-2; D gene unclear. The CDR3 contains 14 residues. V was shortened by 0 bases and J by 5 bases, with 10 bases between the two germline ends. The germline gives CDR1 ENHRY, CDR2 SYGVKD. The CDR3 loop is CAISESEGAYGYTF. The CDR3 DNA reads as TGTGCCATCAGTGAGTCGGAAGGAGCATATGGCTACACCTTC.

V and J are TRBV6-2 or TRBV6-3 and TRBJ2-2; no definite D call. The V gene's germline CDR1 is MNHEY and CDR2 SVGEGT. V lost 7 bases to trimming and J lost 0 bases, with 12 bases between them. CDR3 length: 15 residues. The CDR3 loop reads CASKTYNANTGELFF. DNA for the CDR3: TGTGCCAGCAAAACCTACAACGCGAACACCGGGGAGCTGTTTTTT.

This clonotype was counted at least ten times. The genes are TRBV29-1 and TRBJ1-5; D is ambiguous. The CDR3 has 14 residues. CDR1 and CDR2 from the germline V gene are SQVTM and ANQGSEA. V was pared by 6 bases and J by 0 bases, with 12 bases between. In DNA form, the CDR3 reads TGCAGCGTCCGCAGCAGGATTAGCAATCAGCCCCAGCATTTT. It specifies CSVRSRISNQPQHF. The full variable domain, with the rest looked up from reference TRBV29-1 and TRBJ1-5, is SAVISQKPSRDICQRGTSLTIQCQVDSQVTMMFWYRQQPGQSLTLIATANQGSEATYESGFVIDKFPISRPNLTFSTLTVSNMSPEDSSIYLCSVRSRISNQPQHFGDGTRLSIL.

This chain uses TRBV12-3 or TRBV12-4 with TRBJ1-4; the D gene is possibly TRBD1 (6 bases). Trimming pared 6 bases from V and 4 bases from J, leaving 15 bases between. This CDR3 region has 15 residues. The CDR3 loop reads CASSAGTGINEKLFF. CDR3 sequence (DNA): TGTGCCAGCAGCGCCGGCACAGGGATTAATGAAAAACTGTTTTTT.

A word on this clonotype: Germline and junction disagree at one end, which may indicate a read error. The chain combines TRBV29-1 with TRBJ2-3; 7 bases map to TRBD2. This CDR3 contains 15 residues. CDR1 is SQVTM and CDR2 is ANQGSEA in the germline V gene. The CDR3 sequence: CSTASGSTSTETQYF. The DNA for the CDR3 is TGCAGCACGGCTAGCGGTTCAACTAGCACAGAAACGCAGTATTTT.

This clonotype has a count of ten or more. This CDR3 is CASSRDDTGAYAGYTF. For the CDR3, the DNA is TGTGCCAGCAGCCGCGATGATACAGGGGCCTACGCTGGCTACACCTTC. The rearrangement joins TRBV12-3 or TRBV12-4 to TRBJ1-2, with TRBD1 identical over 7 bases. The V and J ends lost 6 bases and 7 bases, in that order; junction bases with no gene match: 17. The CDR3 covers 16 residues.

The rearrangement joins TRBV9 to TRBJ2-1; TRBD2 aligns across 8 bases. Germline V CDR1 and CDR2: SGDLS, YYNGEE. This CDR3 is built from 15 residues. J was trimmed by 8 bases and V by 2 bases; bases with no gene match: 9. The CDR3 is CASSVLAGTSDEQFF. The CDR3 bases are TGTGCCAGCAGCGTTCTAGCGGGTACCTCTGATGAGCAGTTCTTC.

J is TRBJ2-3 and V is TRBV4-3; the D gene is possibly TRBD2 (5 bases). CDR1 is LGHNA and CDR2 is YSLEER in the germline V gene. The germline V and J ends were trimmed by 4 bases and 3 bases, with 17 bases remaining between them. The CDR3 has 16 amino acids. The CDR3 loop is CASSPTEAAATDTQYF. The CDR3, as DNA: TGCGCCAGCAGCCCTACGGAAGCGGCGGCAACAGATACGCAGTATTTT.

The rearrangement links TRBV29-1 to TRBJ1-2; D is perhaps TRBD1 (5 bases). The CDR3 runs 14 residues. V was clipped by 3 bases and J by 5 bases, with 16 bases between them. The V gene's germline CDR1 is SQVTM and CDR2 ANQGSEA. The CDR3, as DNA: TGCAGCGTTGAGGAGGGTGGGGGTGGATATGGCTACACCTTC. Its protein is CSVEEGGGGYGYTF. The full variable domain, completed using reference TRBV29-1 and TRBJ1-2, is SAVISQKPSRDICQRGTSLTIQCQVDSQVTMMFWYRQQPGQSLTLIATANQGSEATYESGFVIDKFPISRPNLTFSTLTVSNMSPEDSSIYLCSVEEGGGGYGYTFGSGTRLTVV.

The CDR3 nucleotides are TGTGCCAGCAGCCAAGCAGGGGCCAGCGGGGCATACAATGAGCAGTTCTTC. Its translation: CASSQAGASGAYNEQFF. The chain joins TRBV7-9 to TRBJ2-1; possibly TRBD2 for D (7 bases). The CDR3 has 17 amino acids. Per the germline V gene, CDR1 is SEHNR and CDR2 is FQNEAQ (reference sequence). The V gene lost 5 bases and the J gene lost 4 bases, with 21 bases spanning the gap.

The chain joins TRBV27 to TRBJ2-7, with a weak D call TRBD1 (5 bases). This CDR3 contains 15 residues. The germline V gene has CDR1 MNHEY and CDR2 SMNVEV (reference sequence). V was shortened by 4 bases and J by 4 bases, with 17 bases between the two germline ends. As DNA, the CDR3 is TGTGCCAGCAGTTCCATTTCGACAGCCTTATACGAGCAGTACTTC. Residues: CASSSISTALYEQYF.

The DNA for the CDR3 is TGCGCCAGCAGCCAAGGTGTAGCGGGGGGTAGTTACGAGCAGTACTTC. This gives the protein CASSQGVAGGSYEQYF. The chain uses TRBV4-3 and TRBJ2-7; 10 nucleotides match TRBD2. J lost 4 bases, V lost 1 base, and 7 bases had no gene match. The CDR3 has 16 residues. Per the germline V gene, CDR1 is LGHNA and CDR2 is YSLEER.

Notes on this clonotype: Its ends do not fully match the called genes, so a read error is possible. V and J are TRBV9 and TRBJ2-2; 8 bases are a match to TRBD2. Germline V lookup: CDR1 SGDLS, CDR2 YYNGEE. This CDR3 spans 15 amino acids. The DNA of the CDR3 is TGTGCTAGCAGCGTAGAGGGACTAGGGTCCGGGGAGCTGTTTTTT. It translates to CASSVEGLGSGELFF.

V gene TRBV29-1 combines with J gene TRBJ1-2; no clear D. Trimming shortened V by 4 bases and J by 9 bases, and 18 bases separated the two germline ends. Germline CDR1 and CDR2: SQVTM and ANQGSEA. The CDR3 spans 13 residues. This chain's CDR3 is CSVGIGESYSYTF. As DNA, the CDR3 is TGCAGCGTTGGAATCGGGGAATCATATAGCTACACCTTC.